The 16 T cell receptor beta chains reported below all come from one sample, sequenced in a study of blood T cell repertoires in COVID-19. Produced via immunoSEQ multiplex PCR; TCRdb's table is partial and in-frame only. The sample has 310,000 or so clones, 87% seen once. The sample consisted of PBMCs or T cells enriched from blood (not recorded which). Source of these receptors: a woman younger than 35 who had recovered from COVID-19.

The rearrangement joins TRBV3-1 (or the pseudogene TRBV3-2) to TRBJ2-2, with 14 bases lining up with TRBD2. Germline lookup yields CDR1 LGHDT and CDR2 YNNKEL (reference sequence). The CDR3 spans 20 residues. Trimming at V came to 4 bases and at J to 0 bases, leaving 10 bases not matched to a gene. The CDR3 reads CASSRSGLAGDWANTGELFF. CDR3 DNA sequence: TGTGCCAGCAGCCGCTCGGGACTAGCGGGGGACTGGGCGAACACCGGGGAGCTGTTTTTT.

The chain recombines TRBV11-2 with TRBJ2-7; D unclear. This CDR3 comprises 16 residues. The germline V gene has CDR1 SGHAT and CDR2 FQNNGV. Trimming cost V 5 bases and J 1 base, with 18 bases left between them. DNA of the CDR3: TGTGCCAGCAGCCCCAGCCAAGGCCCGGGTTCCTACGAGCAGTACTTC. This encodes CASSPSQGPGSYEQYF. The whole variable domain, filled in from reference TRBV11-2 and TRBJ2-7, reads EAGVAQSPRYKIIEKRQSVAFWCNPISGHATLYWYQQILGQGPKLLIQFQNNGVVDDSQLPKDRFSAERLKGVDSTLKIQPAKLEDSAVYLCASSPSQGPGSYEQYFGPGTRLTVT.

This clone has just one count. The chain links TRBV19 to TRBJ1-1; no reliable D call. Trimming removed 5 bases from V and 3 bases from J, with 13 bases in between. This CDR3 spans 14 amino acids. Germline V gene sequence: CDR1 LNHDA, CDR2 SQIVND (reference sequence). CDR3 DNA: TGTGCCAGTAGTGTGGATGGGAGTTACACTGAAGCTTTCTTT. Protein: CASSVDGSYTEAFF.

This chain joins TRBV20-1 and TRBJ2-1, with D possibly TRBD2 on 5 matching bases. V lost 3 bases to trimming and J lost 5 bases, with 17 bases between them. Germline CDR1 reads DFQATT; CDR2 reads SNEGSKA (reference sequence). This CDR3 is built from 15 residues. CDR3 sequence reads: CSASPYLAIHNEQFF. CDR3 nucleotide sequence: TGCAGTGCTAGTCCCTACTTAGCGATCCACAATGAGCAGTTCTTC.

CDR3 protein: CASSPDLGDTQYF. The CDR3 DNA is TGTGCCAGTAGCCCAGACTTAGGAGATACGCAGTATTTT. The chain is built from TRBV19 and TRBJ2-3; D is unclear. The V end lost 6 bases, the J end lost 5 bases, and 12 bases lay between the germline ends. Germline values: CDR1 LNHDA, CDR2 SQIVND (reference sequence). The CDR3 loop spans 13 amino acids.

The chain employs TRBV5-5 and TRBJ2-2, with 8 bases that match TRBD1. Trimming cost V 3 bases and J 3 bases; bases outside gene matches: 4. The germline V gene encodes CDR1 SGHKS and CDR2 YYEKEE (reference sequence). The CDR3 has 15 residues. CDR3 protein: CASSSGQGDTGELFF. The CDR3 coding sequence is TGTGCCAGCAGCTCCGGACAGGGAGACACCGGGGAGCTGTTTTTT. The full variable domain, in which reference TRBV5-5 and TRBJ2-2 provide the parts outside the CDR3, is DAGVTQSPTHLIKTRGQQVTLRCSPISGHKSVSWYQQVLGQGPQFIFQYYEKEERGRGNFPDRFSARQFPNYSSELNVNALLLGDSALYLCASSSGQGDTGELFFGEGSRLTVL.

The rearrangement links TRBV7-2 to TRBJ2-2, with 11 bases aligning to TRBD2. Unmatched junction bases numbered 3, after V lost 6 bases and J lost 0 bases. The CDR3 loop spans 16 amino acids. The germline V gene encodes CDR1 SGHTA and CDR2 FQGNSA. The CDR3 DNA reads as TGTGCCAGCAGGCCGGGACTAGCGGCGAACACCGGGGAGCTGTTTTTT. Translating it yields CASRPGLAANTGELFF.

This chain uses TRBV28 with TRBJ2-1, with 7 nucleotides matching TRBD2. Germline values: CDR1 MDHEN, CDR2 SYDVKM. The CDR3 sequence is 12 residues long. J was trimmed by 10 bases and V by 5 bases; bases with no gene match: 5. This CDR3 reads CASSRLAPEQFF. DNA for the CDR3: TGTGCCAGCAGTCGACTAGCACCCGAGCAGTTCTTC.

V is TRBV4-1 and J is TRBJ1-3, with D uncertain. Trimming removed 0 bases from V and 8 bases from J, with 8 bases in between. CDR1 and CDR2 (germline): MGHRA, YSYEKL. This CDR3 has 13 amino acids. CDR3 nucleotides: TGCGCCAGCAGCCAAGATCTAAAATACACCATATATTTT. It encodes CASSQDLKYTIYF.

The V gene is TRBV5-4, the J gene TRBJ1-1; D unclear. CDR3 size: 14 residues. V was clipped by 1 base and J by 3 bases, with 10 bases between them. Germline values: CDR1 SGHNT, CDR2 YYREEE (reference sequence). The CDR3, as DNA: TGTGCCAGCAGCTTGAACTTGGCGGACACTGAAGCTTTCTTT. Its protein is CASSLNLADTEAFF.

The chain uses TRBV7-2 and TRBJ2-3, with 12 bases identical to TRBD2. J lost 0 bases, V lost 5 bases, and 6 bases had no gene match. The germline V gene encodes CDR1 SGHTA and CDR2 FQGNSA. The CDR3 sequence is 17 residues long. CDR3 in amino acids: CASSSRGTSGSTDTQYF. In DNA, the CDR3 is TGTGCCAGCAGCAGCCGTGGGACTAGCGGGAGCACAGATACGCAGTATTTT.

This CDR3 is CASRIGTVATNEKLFF. DNA of the CDR3: TGTGCCAGCAGGATAGGGACAGTCGCAACTAATGAAAAACTGTTTTTT. The chain couples TRBV28 to TRBJ1-4; 7 positions match TRBD1. CDR1 and CDR2 (germline): MDHEN, SYDVKM. The V gene end was trimmed by 6 bases and the J gene end by 0 bases; junction bases not matched to a gene: 7. The CDR3 sequence is 16 residues long.

The V gene is TRBV7-2, the J gene TRBJ1-1, with 8 bases lining up with TRBD1. The CDR3 length is 15 residues. Germline-derived CDR1 and CDR2 are SGHTA and FQGNSA. The ends lost 5 bases at V and 1 base at J; junction bases unmatched: 6. For the CDR3, the DNA is TGTGCCAGCAGCCCACAGGGGGGGAGGAACACTGAAGCTTTCTTT. It codes for CASSPQGGRNTEAFF.

This clone was detected once. The gene calls are TRBV28 and TRBJ2-5; 10 bases fit TRBD2. The CDR3 runs to 13 residues. V was clipped by 6 bases and J by 3 bases; unmatched bases: 1. The germline V gene encodes CDR1 MDHEN and CDR2 SYDVKM. The DNA for the CDR3 is TGTGCCAGCAGAAGCGGGGGGGAAGAGACCCAGTACTTC. It translates to CASRSGGEETQYF. Full variable domain (missing parts from reference TRBV28 and TRBJ2-5): DVKVTQSSRYLVKRTGEKVFLECVQDMDHENMFWYRQDPGLGLRLIYFSYDVKMKEKGDIPEGYSVSREKKERFSLILESASTNQTSMYLCASRSGGEETQYFGPGTRLLVL.

The V call is TRBV10-3, the J call TRBJ1-4; 7 bases fit TRBD1. V lost 0 bases, J lost 7 bases, and 8 bases stayed unmatched. Per the germline V gene, CDR1 is ENHRY and CDR2 is SYGVKD. The CDR3 totals 16 residues. CDR3 in amino acids: CAISESKDRRLEKLFF. CDR3 DNA: TGTGCCATCAGTGAGTCAAAGGACAGGCGCCTTGAAAAACTGTTTTTT.

The chain combines TRBV28 with TRBJ2-3; D is possibly TRBD2 (6 bases). The CDR3 has 15 residues. Germline loops: CDR1 MDHEN, CDR2 SYDVKM. V shed 6 bases and J shed 2 bases, with 15 bases lying between them. CDR3 coding DNA: TGTGCCAGCAGGGCGCGGGGTGAAGTCACAGATACGCAGTATTTT. Translation gives CASRARGEVTDTQYF.